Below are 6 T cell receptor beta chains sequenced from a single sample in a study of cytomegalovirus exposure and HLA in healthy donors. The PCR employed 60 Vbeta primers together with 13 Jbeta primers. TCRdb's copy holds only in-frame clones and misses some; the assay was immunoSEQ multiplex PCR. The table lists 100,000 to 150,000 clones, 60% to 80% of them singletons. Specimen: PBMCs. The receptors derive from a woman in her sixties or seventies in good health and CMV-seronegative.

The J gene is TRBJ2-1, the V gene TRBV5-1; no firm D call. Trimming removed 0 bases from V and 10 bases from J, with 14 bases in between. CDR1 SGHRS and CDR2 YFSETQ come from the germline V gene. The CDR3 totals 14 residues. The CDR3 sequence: CASSLVSSTVEQFF. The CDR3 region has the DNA TGCGCCAGCAGCTTGGTTAGCTCAACCGTCGAGCAGTTCTTC. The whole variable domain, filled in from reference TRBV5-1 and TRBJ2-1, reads KAGVTQTPRYLIKTRGQQVTLSCSPISGHRSVSWYQQTPGQGLQFLFEYFSETQRNKGNFPGRFSGRQFSNSRSEMNVSTLELGDSALYLCASSLVSSTVEQFFGPGTRLTVL.

CDR3 sequence reads: CAAVPGAYGYTF. The CDR3 DNA follows: TGTGCCGCAGTTCCAGGGGCCTATGGCTACACCTTC. The chain is built from TRBV6-4 and TRBJ1-2; D may be TRBD1 (6 bases). Germline-derived CDR1 and CDR2 are MRHNA and SNTAGT. The V and J ends lost 11 bases and 4 bases respectively, with 14 bases between them. This CDR3 is built from 12 residues.

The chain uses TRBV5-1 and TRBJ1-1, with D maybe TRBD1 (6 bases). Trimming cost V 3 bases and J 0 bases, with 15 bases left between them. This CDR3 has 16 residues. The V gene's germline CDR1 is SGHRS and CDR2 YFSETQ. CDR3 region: CASSSLKDRLNTEAFF. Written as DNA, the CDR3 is TGCGCCAGCAGCTCTTTAAAGGACAGATTGAACACTGAAGCTTTCTTT.

The CDR3 here is CASSLDGYSYEQYF. CDR3 DNA sequence: TGTGCCAGCAGCCTGGACGGGTACTCCTACGAGCAGTACTTC. V gene TRBV5-4 combines with J gene TRBJ2-7; no clear D. Trimming stripped 4 bases from V and 0 bases from J, with 11 bases between. The CDR3 runs 14 residues. Germline lookup yields CDR1 SGHNT and CDR2 YYREEE (reference sequence).

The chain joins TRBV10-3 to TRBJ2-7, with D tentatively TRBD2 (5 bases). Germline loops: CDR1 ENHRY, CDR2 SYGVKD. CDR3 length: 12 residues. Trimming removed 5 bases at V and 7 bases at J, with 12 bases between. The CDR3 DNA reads TGTGCCATCAGTCGGGCGTCGGGGGAGCAGTACTTC. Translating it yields CAISRASGEQYF.

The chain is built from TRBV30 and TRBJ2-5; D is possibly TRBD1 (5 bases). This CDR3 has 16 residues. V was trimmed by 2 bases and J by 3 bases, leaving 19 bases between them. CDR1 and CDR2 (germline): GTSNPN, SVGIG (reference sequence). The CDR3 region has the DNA TGTGCCTGGAGTACACGTGGAAGGGGAATGGAAGAGACCCAGTACTTC. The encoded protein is CAWSTRGRGMEETQYF. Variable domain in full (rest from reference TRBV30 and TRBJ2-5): SQTIHQWPATLVQPVGSPLSLECTVEGTSNPNLYWYRQAAGRGLQLLFYSVGIGQISSEVPQNLSASRPQDRQFILSSKKLLLSDSGFYLCAWSTRGRGMEETQYFGPGTRLLVL.